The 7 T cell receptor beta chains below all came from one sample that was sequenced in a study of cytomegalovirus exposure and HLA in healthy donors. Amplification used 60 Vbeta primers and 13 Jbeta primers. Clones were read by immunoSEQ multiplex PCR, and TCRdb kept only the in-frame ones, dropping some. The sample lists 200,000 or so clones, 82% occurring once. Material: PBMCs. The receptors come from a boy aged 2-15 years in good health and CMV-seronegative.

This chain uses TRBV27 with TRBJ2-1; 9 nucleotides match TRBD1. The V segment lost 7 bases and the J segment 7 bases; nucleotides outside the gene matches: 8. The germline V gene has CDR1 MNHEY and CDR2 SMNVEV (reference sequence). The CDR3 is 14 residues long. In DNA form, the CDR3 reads TGTGCCAGCAAAGGACAGGGGACAGGGAATGAGCAGTTCTTC. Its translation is CASKGQGTGNEQFF.

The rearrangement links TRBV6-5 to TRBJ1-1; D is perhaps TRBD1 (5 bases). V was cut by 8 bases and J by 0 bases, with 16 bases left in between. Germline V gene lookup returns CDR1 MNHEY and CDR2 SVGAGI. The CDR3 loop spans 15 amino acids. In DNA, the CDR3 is TGTGCCAGCCGAACAGGAATTGTCATGAACACTGAAGCTTTCTTT. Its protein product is CASRTGIVMNTEAFF.

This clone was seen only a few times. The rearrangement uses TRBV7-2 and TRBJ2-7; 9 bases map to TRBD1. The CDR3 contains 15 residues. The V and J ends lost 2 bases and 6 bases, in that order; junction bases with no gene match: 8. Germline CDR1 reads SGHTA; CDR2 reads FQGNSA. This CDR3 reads CASSLQGQGGLEQYF. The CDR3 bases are TGTGCCAGCAGCTTACAGGGACAGGGAGGTCTCGAGCAGTACTTC.

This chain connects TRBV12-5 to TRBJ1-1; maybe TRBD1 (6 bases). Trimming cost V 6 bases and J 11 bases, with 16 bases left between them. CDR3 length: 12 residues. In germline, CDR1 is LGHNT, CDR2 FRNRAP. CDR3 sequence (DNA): TGTGCTAGTGGCCCAGGTTACAGGGACGCTTTCTTT. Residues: CASGPGYRDAFF.

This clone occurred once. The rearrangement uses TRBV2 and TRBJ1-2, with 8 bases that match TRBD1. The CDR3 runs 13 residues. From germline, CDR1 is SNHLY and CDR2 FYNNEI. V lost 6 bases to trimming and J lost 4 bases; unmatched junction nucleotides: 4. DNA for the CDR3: TGTGCCAGCAGGGGGGACAGGAGCTATGGCTACACCTTC. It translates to CASRGDRSYGYTF.

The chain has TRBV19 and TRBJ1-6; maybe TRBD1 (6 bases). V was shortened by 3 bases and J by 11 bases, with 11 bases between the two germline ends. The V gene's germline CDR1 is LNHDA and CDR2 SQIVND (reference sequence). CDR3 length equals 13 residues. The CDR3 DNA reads TGTGCCAGTAGTATGCAGGGGTGGACACCCCTCCACTTT. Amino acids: CASSMQGWTPLHF.

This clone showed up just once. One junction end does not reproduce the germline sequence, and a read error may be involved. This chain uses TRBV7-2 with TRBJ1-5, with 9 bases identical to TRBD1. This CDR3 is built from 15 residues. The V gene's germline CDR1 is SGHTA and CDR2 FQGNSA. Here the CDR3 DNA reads TGTGCCGGCAGCACCGACAGGGGGATCAATCAGCCCCAGCATTTT. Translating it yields CAGSTDRGINQPQHF.